The T cell receptor beta chain described here comes from a study of chemoradiotherapy in HPV16-positive cancers. Libraries were prepared by immunoSEQ multiplex PCR; TCRdb keeps only in-frame clonotypes and omits some of them. Among 20,000 or so clones listed, roughly 86% were seen once. From germline, CDR1 is KGHSH and CDR2 LQKENI. CDR3 length: 13 amino acids. With 6 bases removed from V and 4 bases from J, the gap between germline ends came to 12 bases. Sequences were derived from blood, sampled from a patient who underwent chemoradiotherapy. The clonotype originates from a human donor with HPV-associated anogenital cancer. V is TRBV18 and J is TRBJ2-5, with unresolved D. CDR3 protein: CASSPEVPETQYF. CDR3 sequence (DNA): TGTGCCAGCTCCCCCGAGGTCCCAGAGACCCAGTACTTC.